This entry lists 5 T cell receptor beta chains sequenced from one sample in a study of blood T cell repertoires in COVID-19. Assay used: immunoSEQ multiplex PCR; TCRdb lists only in-frame clones, some missing. The sample contains 9,500 to 15,000 clones, 55% to 85% of which appear only once. The sample consisted of peripheral blood. Receptors originate from a man in his 60s with COVID-19, enrolled during active disease.

The chain couples TRBV4-1 to TRBJ1-5; perhaps TRBD1 as D (6 bases). The CDR3 covers 17 residues. Germline values: CDR1 MGHRA, CDR2 YSYEKL. With 1 base removed from V and 7 bases from J, the gap between germline ends came to 20 bases. The CDR3 reads CASSQAQQQGRGQPQHF. Here the CDR3 DNA reads TGCGCCAGCAGCCAAGCCCAACAACAGGGTCGAGGACAGCCCCAGCATTTT.

The chain carries TRBV12-3 or TRBV12-4 and TRBJ1-1; D remains ambiguous. The V end lost 2 bases, the J end lost 4 bases, and 8 bases lay between the germline ends. This CDR3 spans 13 amino acids. CDR3 sequence: CASSLPGPTEAFF. The CDR3 DNA reads as TGTGCCAGCAGTTTACCTGGCCCCACTGAAGCTTTCTTT.

The chain couples TRBV11-1 to TRBJ2-3; TRBD1 agrees at 10 bases. Germline CDR1 SGHAT, CDR2 FQDESV (reference sequence). Trimming took 0 bases from V and 3 from J; bases not matched to a gene: 3. There are 16 residues in the CDR3. The CDR3 nucleotides are TGTGCCAGCAGCTTAGCAGGGACAGGGGTTACAGATACGCAGTATTTT. The encoded protein is CASSLAGTGVTDTQYF. Using reference TRBV11-1 and TRBJ2-3 for the parts outside the CDR3, the full variable domain is EAEVAQSPRYKITEKSQAVAFWCDPISGHATLYWYRQILGQGPELLVQFQDESVVDDSQLPKDRFSAERLKGVDSTLKIQPAELGDSAMYLCASSLAGTGVTDTQYFGPGTRLTVL.

V and J are TRBV12-5 and TRBJ2-2; D unresolved. V was pared by 2 bases and J by 6 bases, with 10 bases between. The CDR3 totals 14 residues. Germline V gene sequence: CDR1 LGHNT, CDR2 FRNRAP. The CDR3 DNA reads TGTGCTAGTGGTTTGCCCAGTGGGCCCGGGGAGCTGTTTTTT. Translation gives CASGLPSGPGELFF.

The table lists this clone with a count of one. The V and J genes are TRBV5-1 and TRBJ1-1; the D gene is possibly TRBD1 (5 bases). CDR1 and CDR2 (germline): SGHRS, YFSETQ. V was trimmed by 4 bases and J by 4 bases, leaving 17 bases between them. The CDR3 is 15 residues long. CDR3 sequence reads: CASSIAQGKSTEAFF. The CDR3 DNA follows: TGCGCCAGCAGCATCGCGCAGGGTAAGAGCACTGAAGCTTTCTTT.